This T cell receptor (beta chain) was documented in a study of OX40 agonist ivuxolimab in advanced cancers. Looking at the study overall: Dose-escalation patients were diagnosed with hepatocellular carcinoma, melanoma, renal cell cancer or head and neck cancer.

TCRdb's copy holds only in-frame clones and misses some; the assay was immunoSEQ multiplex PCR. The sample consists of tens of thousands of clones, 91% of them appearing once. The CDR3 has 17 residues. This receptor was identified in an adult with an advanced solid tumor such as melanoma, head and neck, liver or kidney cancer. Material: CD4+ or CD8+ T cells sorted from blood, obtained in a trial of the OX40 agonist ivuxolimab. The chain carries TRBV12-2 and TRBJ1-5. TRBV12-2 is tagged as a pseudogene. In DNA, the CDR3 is TGTGCAAGTCGCCTCCAACCCGCCGGGGGGTCCAATCAGCCCCAGCATTTT. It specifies CASRLQPAGGSNQPQHF.